These 20 T cell receptor beta chains share one sample of origin, sequenced in a study of cytomegalovirus exposure and HLA in healthy donors. Assay used: immunoSEQ multiplex PCR; TCRdb lists only in-frame clones, some missing. This sample yields fewer than 200,000 clones, of which around 85% are seen a single time; about 17% belongs to the top ten. Sample: PBMCs. These receptors were taken from a man between 18 and 29 years old in good health and CMV-seropositive.

The chain joins TRBV28 to TRBJ1-5; D is uncertain. The length of the CDR3 is 14 residues. Trimming left V 6 bases short and J 1 base short, with 10 bases between. Germline V CDR1 and CDR2: MDHEN, SYDVKM. The CDR3 sequence: CASRPRFSNQPQHF. The CDR3 nucleotides read TGTGCCAGCAGACCCCGGTTCAGCAATCAGCCCCAGCATTTT.

The gene calls are TRBV6-6 and TRBJ1-1; tentatively, D is TRBD1 (5 bases). Between the trimmed V and J ends, which lost 2 bases and 4 bases, there was a span of 14 bases. Germline CDR1 and CDR2: MNHNY and SVGAGI (reference sequence). The CDR3 is made up of 15 amino acids. CDR3: CASSYQGGPGTEAFF. CDR3 DNA: TGTGCCAGCAGTTACCAGGGAGGGCCGGGCACTGAAGCTTTCTTT.

The CDR3 sequence is CASSSLDRVEYGYTF. In DNA form, the CDR3 reads TGTGCCAGCAGTTCATTGGACAGGGTAGAGTATGGCTACACCTTC. The chain is built from TRBV27 and TRBJ1-2; 8 nucleotides line up with TRBD1. The CDR3 has 15 residues. Germline loops: CDR1 MNHEY, CDR2 SMNVEV (reference sequence). V lost 4 bases and J lost 5; bases outside the gene matches: 9.

The genes are TRBV12-5 and TRBJ2-4; 11 positions match TRBD2. This CDR3 spans 12 amino acids. Germline CDR1 LGHNT, CDR2 FRNRAP. CDR3 amino acids: CSSGGEKNIQYF. The CDR3, as DNA: TGTAGTAGCGGGGGGGAGAAAAACATTCAGTACTTC. Drawing the rest from reference TRBV12-5 and TRBJ2-4, the complete variable domain is DARVTQTPRHKVTEMGQEVTMRCQPILGHNTVFWYRQTMMQGLELLAYFRNRAPLDDSGMPKDRFSAEMPDATLATLKIQPSEPRDSAVYFCSSGGEKNIQYFGAGTRLSVL.

This clone was observed a single time. The V call is TRBV7-9, the J call TRBJ2-7, with D perhaps matching TRBD2 (6 bases). Trimming pared 1 base from V and 9 bases from J, leaving 10 bases between. CDR3 length equals 12 residues. CDR1 and CDR2 from the germline V gene are SEHNR and FQNEAQ (reference sequence). The CDR3 DNA sequence: TGTGCCAGCAGCTTAGAGGAGGGAGGGCAGTACTTC. Encoded protein: CASSLEEGGQYF.

The rearrangement uses TRBV5-4 and TRBJ1-1; D is uncertain. The CDR3 covers 11 residues. The germline V gene encodes CDR1 SGHNT and CDR2 YYREEE (reference sequence). Trimming took 2 bases from V and 8 from J, leaving 7 bases between them. Written as DNA, the CDR3 is TGTGCCAGCAGCTTCCGGGAGGAAGCTTTCTTT. This codes for CASSFREEAFF.

DNA for the CDR3: TGTGCCAGCACCTCTCGGAGGCTTAGGCGGGACACTGAAGCTTTCTTT. It codes for CASTSRRLRRDTEAFF. This chain joins TRBV28 and TRBJ1-1; D unclear. The V and J ends lost 7 bases and 3 bases respectively, with 21 bases between them. This CDR3 comprises 16 residues. In germline, CDR1 is MDHEN, CDR2 SYDVKM. Combining the CDR3 with reference TRBV28 and TRBJ1-1 gives the whole variable domain DVKVTQSSRYLVKRTGEKVFLECVQDMDHENMFWYRQDPGLGLRLIYFSYDVKMKEKGDIPEGYSVSREKKERFSLILESASTNQTSMYLCASTSRRLRRDTEAFFGQGTRLTVV.

The rearrangement joins TRBV28 to TRBJ1-1; tentative D call: TRBD1 (5 bases). CDR3 length equals 13 residues. Germline V gives CDR1 MDHEN, CDR2 SYDVKM. Trimming pared 6 bases from V and 4 bases from J, leaving 12 bases between. Here the CDR3 reads CASSPRVATEAFF. In nucleotides, the CDR3 is TGTGCCAGCAGCCCCAGGGTTGCCACTGAAGCTTTCTTT.

The chain employs TRBV19 and TRBJ1-1; perhaps TRBD1 as D (6 bases). V shed 11 bases and J shed 7 bases, with 14 bases lying between them. The length of the CDR3 is 11 residues. Germline V gene sequence: CDR1 LNHDA, CDR2 SQIVND (reference sequence). CDR3 nucleotide sequence: TGTGCCTCCGGGACATCCAGTGAAGCTTTCTTT. Amino acid sequence: CASGTSSEAFF.

This rearrangement joins TRBV13 to TRBJ1-1, with a possible D match to TRBD1 (5 bases). Trimming stripped 6 bases from V and 4 bases from J, with 18 bases between. Germline-derived CDR1 and CDR2 are PRHDT and FYEKMQ (reference sequence). The CDR3 loop spans 15 amino acids. CDR3 nucleotides: TGTGCCAGCAGTCCCGTGCTAGGGGAAACCACTGAAGCTTTCTTT. Protein sequence: CASSPVLGETTEAFF.

CDR3 in amino acids: CASSLNSRTF. The CDR3 region has the DNA TGTGCCAGCAGTTTAAATTCTAGGACCTTC. The V gene is TRBV28, the J gene TRBJ1-2; D call uncertain. Trimming took 2 bases from V and 14 from J, leaving 9 bases between them. Germline V gene lookup returns CDR1 MDHEN and CDR2 SYDVKM. The CDR3 has 10 residues.

The sample holds one count of this clone. The rearrangement links TRBV9 to TRBJ2-3; D may be TRBD2 (5 bases). V was shortened by 4 bases and J by 3 bases, with 15 bases between the two germline ends. The CDR3 contains 15 residues. Per the germline V gene, CDR1 is SGDLS and CDR2 is YYNGEE. The DNA for the CDR3 is TGTGCCAGCAGCTCAGAGGGCTACTTAACAGATACGCAGTATTTT. It translates to CASSSEGYLTDTQYF.

The chain links TRBV29-1 to TRBJ2-1; TRBD2 is a possible D gene (5 bases). The CDR3 runs 15 residues. From germline, CDR1 is SQVTM and CDR2 ANQGSEA. Trimming left V 7 bases short and J 0 bases short, with 16 bases between. CDR3 coding DNA: TGCAGCGCACATCAAAGCGAGGGCTCCTACAATGAGCAGTTCTTC. Amino acids: CSAHQSEGSYNEQFF.

This clone occurred once. J is TRBJ2-7 and V is TRBV6-1, with 7 positions matching TRBD2. This CDR3 has 15 residues. The J segment lost 4 bases and the V segment lost 2 bases, leaving 8 bases of the junction unmatched. CDR1 and CDR2 from the germline V gene are MNHNS and SASEGT. The CDR3 nucleotides read TGTGCCAGCAGTGAATGGGGCGGGAGTTCGTACGAGCAGTACTTC. This translates into CASSEWGGSSYEQYF.

V is TRBV25-1 and J is TRBJ2-3; D perhaps matches TRBD1 (6 bases). This CDR3 has 15 amino acids. Trimming stripped 3 bases from V and 2 bases from J, with 12 bases between. Germline V lookup: CDR1 MGHDK, CDR2 SYGVNS. CDR3 residues: CASSDDRSPTDTQYF. The CDR3 coding sequence is TGTGCCAGCAGTGATGACAGGTCCCCCACAGATACGCAGTATTTT.

This chain uses TRBV28 with TRBJ2-3; D gene ambiguous. The CDR3 runs to 13 residues. Trimming cost V 2 bases and J 2 bases, with 5 bases left between them. Germline CDR1 is MDHEN and CDR2 is SYDVKM. CDR3 amino acids: CASSLENTDTQYF. The DNA of the CDR3 is TGTGCCAGCAGTTTAGAGAACACAGATACGCAGTATTTT.

This clone appeared once. J is TRBJ2-7 and V is TRBV30, with D hard to call. Germline-derived CDR1 and CDR2 are GTSNPN and SVGIG (reference sequence). Trimming removed 0 bases at V and 4 bases at J, with 4 bases between. CDR3 length equals 11 residues. In nucleotides, the CDR3 is TGTGCCTGGAGTGTTTATTACGAGCAGTACTTC. This sequence encodes CAWSVYYEQYF. Together with reference TRBV30 and TRBJ2-7, the CDR3 gives the full variable domain: SQTIHQWPATLVQPVGSPLSLECTVEGTSNPNLYWYRQAAGRGLQLLFYSVGIGQISSEVPQNLSASRPQDRQFILSSKKLLLSDSGFYLCAWSVYYEQYFGPGTRLTVT.

This rearrangement joins TRBV14 to TRBJ1-5, with 7 positions matching TRBD1. The J segment lost 4 bases and the V segment lost 0 bases, leaving 6 bases of the junction unmatched. The CDR3 spans 16 residues. In germline, CDR1 is SGHDN, CDR2 FVKESK. The CDR3 here is CASSQDLWDRNQPQHF. CDR3 in DNA: TGTGCCAGCAGCCAAGATCTGTGGGACAGAAATCAGCCCCAGCATTTT.

The rearrangement joins TRBV2 to TRBJ1-6; D might be TRBD1 (6 bases). The germline V gene encodes CDR1 SNHLY and CDR2 FYNNEI. V dropped 7 bases and J dropped 0 bases, with 13 bases sitting between them. The CDR3 consists of 16 residues. Here the CDR3 DNA reads TGTGCCAGCACCATCGACAGGATCTCCTATAATTCACCCCTCCACTTT. Translating gives CASTIDRISYNSPLHF.

The rearrangement uses TRBV4-2 and TRBJ1-1, with a possible D match to TRBD1 (5 bases). V lost 0 bases and J 6 bases, leaving 14 bases between the germline ends. The germline CDR1 and CDR2 sequences are LGHNA and YNFKEQ. This CDR3 is 15 amino acids long. The CDR3: CASSQDFQGLAEAFF. The CDR3 DNA is TGTGCCAGCAGCCAAGATTTCCAGGGACTGGCTGAAGCTTTCTTT.